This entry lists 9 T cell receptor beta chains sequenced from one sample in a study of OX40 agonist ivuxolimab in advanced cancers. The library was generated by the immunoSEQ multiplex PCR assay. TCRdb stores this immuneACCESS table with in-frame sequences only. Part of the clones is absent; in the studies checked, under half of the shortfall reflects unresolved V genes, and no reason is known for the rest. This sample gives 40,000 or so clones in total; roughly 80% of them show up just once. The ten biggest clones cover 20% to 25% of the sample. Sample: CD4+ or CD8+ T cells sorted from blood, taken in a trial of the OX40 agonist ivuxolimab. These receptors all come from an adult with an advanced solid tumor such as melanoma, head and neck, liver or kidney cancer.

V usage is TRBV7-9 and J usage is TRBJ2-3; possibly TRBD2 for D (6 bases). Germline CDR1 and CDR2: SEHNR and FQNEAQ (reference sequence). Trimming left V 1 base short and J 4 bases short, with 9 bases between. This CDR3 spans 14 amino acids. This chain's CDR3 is CASSLGASADTQYF. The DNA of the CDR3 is TGTGCCAGCAGCTTAGGGGCTAGCGCAGATACGCAGTATTTT.

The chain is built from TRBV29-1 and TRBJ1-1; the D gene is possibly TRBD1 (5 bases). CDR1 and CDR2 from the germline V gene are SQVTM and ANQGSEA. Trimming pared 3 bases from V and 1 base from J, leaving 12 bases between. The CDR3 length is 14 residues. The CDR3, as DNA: TGCAGCGTTGATCTATCCGGGGGGAACACTGAAGCTTTCTTT. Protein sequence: CSVDLSGGNTEAFF.

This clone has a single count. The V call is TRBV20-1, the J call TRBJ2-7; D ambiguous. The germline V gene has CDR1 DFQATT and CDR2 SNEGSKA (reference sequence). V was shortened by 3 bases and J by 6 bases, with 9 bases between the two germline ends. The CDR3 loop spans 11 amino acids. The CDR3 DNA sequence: TGCAGTGCTAGCCTGAAAGCCGAGCAGTACTTC. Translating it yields CSASLKAEQYF.

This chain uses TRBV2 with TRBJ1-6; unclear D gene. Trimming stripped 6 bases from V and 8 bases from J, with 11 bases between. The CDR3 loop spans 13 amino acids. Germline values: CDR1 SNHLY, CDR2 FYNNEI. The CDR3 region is CASRAPSDSPLHF. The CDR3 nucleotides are TGTGCCAGCAGGGCCCCCAGCGATTCACCCCTCCACTTT.

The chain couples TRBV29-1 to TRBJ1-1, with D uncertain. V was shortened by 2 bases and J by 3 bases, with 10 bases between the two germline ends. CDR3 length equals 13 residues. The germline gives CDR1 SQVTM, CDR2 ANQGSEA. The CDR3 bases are TGCAGCGTTGAAAGGGTGGAGGACACTGAAGCTTTCTTT. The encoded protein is CSVERVEDTEAFF.

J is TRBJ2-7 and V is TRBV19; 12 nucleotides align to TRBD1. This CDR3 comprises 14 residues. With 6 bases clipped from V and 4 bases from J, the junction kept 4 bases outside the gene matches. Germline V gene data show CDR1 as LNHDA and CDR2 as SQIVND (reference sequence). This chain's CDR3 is CASRGQGAGYEQYF. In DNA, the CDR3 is TGTGCCAGTAGGGGACAGGGGGCTGGGTACGAGCAGTACTTC.

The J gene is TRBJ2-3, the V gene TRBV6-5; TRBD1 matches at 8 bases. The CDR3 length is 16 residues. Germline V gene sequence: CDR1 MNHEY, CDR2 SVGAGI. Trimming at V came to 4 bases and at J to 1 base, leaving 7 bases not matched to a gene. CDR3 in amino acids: CASSFRGRLGTDTQYF. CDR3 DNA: TGTGCCAGCAGTTTCAGGGGGCGCTTGGGCACAGATACGCAGTATTTT.

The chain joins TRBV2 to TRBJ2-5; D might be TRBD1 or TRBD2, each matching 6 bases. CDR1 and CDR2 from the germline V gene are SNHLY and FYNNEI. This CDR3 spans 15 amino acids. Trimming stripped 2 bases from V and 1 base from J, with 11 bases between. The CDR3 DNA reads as TGTGCCAGCAGTGAATCGGGGGCCTCCCAAGAGACCCAGTACTTC. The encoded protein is CASSESGASQETQYF.

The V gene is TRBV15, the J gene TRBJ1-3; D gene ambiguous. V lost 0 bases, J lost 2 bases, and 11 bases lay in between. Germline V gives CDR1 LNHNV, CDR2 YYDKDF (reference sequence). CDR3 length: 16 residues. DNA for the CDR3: TGTGCCACCAGCAGAGACTATCCGGGCACTGGAAACACCATATATTTT. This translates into CATSRDYPGTGNTIYF.